This T cell receptor beta chain was sequenced during a study of cytomegalovirus exposure and HLA in healthy donors. Whole-study results and caveats: Rarity held for most TCR sequences, but there were some public TCRs that occurred in many donors. According to a subsequent analysis, TCR clusters identified in the first cohort showed a tendency to co-occur across the roughly 110 validation repertoires.

In the case of this clone: Its antigen remains unknown.

V gave up 6 bases and J gave up 11 bases; unmatched junction bases: 6. The CDR3 sequence is 10 residues long. The V gene's germline CDR1 is DFQATT and CDR2 SNEGSKA (reference sequence). Libraries were prepared by immunoSEQ multiplex PCR; TCRdb keeps only in-frame clonotypes and omits some of them. The table records 90,000 to 120,000 clones, roughly 88% of them present only once. The chain joins TRBV20-1 to TRBJ1-1, with 7 positions matching TRBD1. The sequence derives from a woman aged 18-30 years in good health and CMV-seronegative. The sample taken for sequencing was PBMCs. In DNA form, the CDR3 reads TGCAGTGCGCGACAGGGTTTGGCTTTCTTT. Translation: CSARQGLAFF.